Listed here is a single T cell receptor beta chain. This record comes from a study of blood T cell repertoires in COVID-19. CDR3 length: 15 amino acids. CDR1 is SGHTS and CDR2 is YDEGEE in the germline V gene. Between the trimmed V and J ends, which lost 4 bases and 1 base, there was a span of 15 bases. Per the original data handling: From reference gene primer amplification, estimates of nucleated cell counts were derived. Only in-frame clones appear in the TCRdb table, and some are missing; sequencing was by immunoSEQ multiplex PCR. V, J and clone size reflect that table, while D and trimming were determined from the DNA. Of 95,000 or so clones listed, roughly nine tenths are singletons.

The rearrangement links TRBV5-8 to TRBJ2-7; D might be TRBD1 (5 bases). The origin of this receptor is a woman aged 70-85 years with acute or convalescent COVID-19. Sequencing input: peripheral blood. The CDR3 is CASSQLSTASYEQYV. CDR3 in DNA: TGTGCCAGCAGCCAGCTCTCGACAGCATCCTACGAGCAGTACGTC.